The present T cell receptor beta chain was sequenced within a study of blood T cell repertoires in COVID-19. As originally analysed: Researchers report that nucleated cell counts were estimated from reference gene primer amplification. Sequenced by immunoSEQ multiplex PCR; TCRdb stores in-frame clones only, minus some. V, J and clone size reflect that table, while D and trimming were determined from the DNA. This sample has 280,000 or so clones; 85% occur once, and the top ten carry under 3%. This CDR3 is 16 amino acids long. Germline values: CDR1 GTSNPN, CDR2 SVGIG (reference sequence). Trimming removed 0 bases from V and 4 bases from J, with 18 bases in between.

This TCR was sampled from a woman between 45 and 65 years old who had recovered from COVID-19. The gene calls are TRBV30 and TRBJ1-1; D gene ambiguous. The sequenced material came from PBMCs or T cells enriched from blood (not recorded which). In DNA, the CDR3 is TGTGCCTGGAGTGTACTAACAAGATCATGGAGCACTGAAGCTTTCTTT. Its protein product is CAWSVLTRSWSTEAFF.